The 25 T cell receptor beta chains reported below all come from one sample, sequenced in a study of blood T cell repertoires in COVID-19. Sequencing was performed with immunoSEQ multiplex PCR; in TCRdb, only in-frame clones are kept and a portion is missing. This table holds approximately 150,000 clones, around four fifths found once. The sequencing sample was made of peripheral blood. The receptors originated from a human donor in a cohort sampled during active COVID-19.

The chain is built from TRBV3-1 (or the pseudogene TRBV3-2) and TRBJ1-1, with D perhaps matching TRBD1 (6 bases). The CDR3 runs to 12 residues. V lost 8 bases and J 0 bases, leaving 7 bases between the germline ends. Germline V CDR1 and CDR2: LGHDT, YNNKEL (reference sequence). Here the CDR3 DNA reads TGTGCCAGCGGGGGCTTGAACACTGAAGCTTTCTTT. Translated, it gives CASGGLNTEAFF.

The rearrangement uses TRBV6-6 and TRBJ2-7, with TRBD1 as a possible D gene (5 bases). The CDR3 length is 14 residues. The germline gives CDR1 MNHNY, CDR2 SVGAGI (reference sequence). With 0 bases removed from V and 6 bases from J, the gap between germline ends came to 12 bases. The CDR3 loop is CASSYSVRAAEQYF. CDR3 DNA sequence: TGTGCCAGCAGTTACTCGGTCAGGGCTGCCGAGCAGTACTTC.

The table lists this clone with a count of one. The V and J genes are TRBV18 and TRBJ1-2, with 8 bases matching TRBD1. The CDR3 has 15 residues. Germline V gene lookup returns CDR1 KGHSH and CDR2 LQKENI. The V gene end was trimmed by 0 bases and the J gene end by 8 bases; junction bases not matched to a gene: 8. CDR3: CASSPPRQGAGGYTF. The CDR3, as DNA: TGTGCCAGCTCACCACCCCGCCAGGGGGCTGGCGGCTACACCTTC.

V usage is TRBV9 and J usage is TRBJ2-7; 7 bases agree with TRBD1. V lost 0 bases and J lost 7; bases outside the gene matches: 10. Germline CDR1 and CDR2: SGDLS and YYNGEE. The CDR3 has 15 residues. The CDR3 nucleotides read TGTGCCAGCAGCGTAGCGGTGACAGGGTCGGAAGAGCAGTACTTC. It codes for CASSVAVTGSEEQYF.

The chain employs TRBV3-1 (or the pseudogene TRBV3-2) and TRBJ2-3; tentatively, D is TRBD2 (5 bases). Between the trimmed V and J ends, which lost 1 base and 0 bases, there was a span of 8 bases. The germline V gene has CDR1 LGHDT and CDR2 YNNKEL (reference sequence). This CDR3 has 15 amino acids. Here the CDR3 reads CASSQGGLSTDTQYF. The CDR3, as DNA: TGTGCCAGCAGCCAAGGAGGACTTAGCACAGATACGCAGTATTTT.

The gene calls are TRBV4-1 and TRBJ1-1; tentatively, D is TRBD1 (6 bases). In germline, CDR1 is MGHRA, CDR2 YSYEKL. The CDR3 runs 15 residues. V was pared by 3 bases and J by 1 base, with 12 bases between. CDR3 sequence: CASSHRGLANTEAFF. CDR3 bases: TGCGCCAGCAGCCATAGGGGGTTGGCGAACACTGAAGCTTTCTTT.

This clone has more than one count but fewer than ten. The chain is built from TRBV3-1 (or the pseudogene TRBV3-2) and TRBJ2-7; 11 bases agree with TRBD2. The trim removed 5 bases at V and 6 bases at J, leaving 18 bases unmatched. The germline gives CDR1 LGHDT, CDR2 YNNKEL (reference sequence). This CDR3 spans 18 amino acids. CDR3 region: CASSTSSLAGGRVGEQYF. Written as DNA, the CDR3 is TGTGCCAGCAGCACCTCCTCTCTAGCGGGGGGTAGGGTAGGCGAGCAGTACTTC.

The DNA for the CDR3 is TGTGCCAGCAGACACAGGGGAAGAGCTGACACTGAAGCTTTCTTT. Its protein product is CASRHRGRADTEAFF. The rearrangement uses TRBV6-5 and TRBJ1-1; 7 bases align to TRBD1. The CDR3 has 15 amino acids. V shed 6 bases and J 3 bases; nucleotides not matched to a gene: 10. Germline V gives CDR1 MNHEY, CDR2 SVGAGI.

This clone showed up just a few times. The chain employs TRBV4-2 and TRBJ1-2; D remains unclear. V was trimmed by 5 bases and J by 1 base, leaving 17 bases between them. There are 16 residues in the CDR3. Germline-derived CDR1 and CDR2 are LGHNA and YNFKEQ. CDR3 DNA: TGTGCCAGCAGCGAAAGCGGGTTAGCAATTAACTATGGCTACACCTTC. It translates to CASSESGLAINYGYTF.

This clone is a singleton in its sample. The V call is TRBV6-5, the J call TRBJ2-7, with D possibly being TRBD1 (6 bases). This CDR3 spans 14 amino acids. Looked up from germline, CDR1 is MNHEY and CDR2 is SVGAGI. V was cut by 8 bases and J by 3 bases, with 17 bases left in between. Here the CDR3 reads CASAPGTTIYEQYF. The CDR3 DNA reads as TGTGCCAGCGCCCCCGGGACAACCATCTACGAGCAGTACTTC.

This chain connects TRBV18 to TRBJ2-1; D may be TRBD2 (6 bases). Trimming took 3 bases from V and 5 from J, leaving 8 bases between them. The CDR3 contains 13 residues. Germline V CDR1 and CDR2: KGHSH, LQKENI. CDR3 nucleotides: TGTGCCAGCTCACCGGGACTTCACAATGAGCAGTTCTTC. Translated, it gives CASSPGLHNEQFF.

V is TRBV29-1 and J is TRBJ1-1, with 10 bases identical to TRBD1. This CDR3 region has 13 residues. CDR1 is SQVTM and CDR2 is ANQGSEA in the germline V gene. J was trimmed by 5 bases and V by 7 bases; bases with no gene match: 7. CDR3 coding DNA: TGCAGCGCACGACAGGGGGCCCGGACTGAAGCTTTCTTT. Translation gives CSARQGARTEAFF.

This chain connects TRBV28 to TRBJ1-5; D uncertain. The CDR3 spans 13 residues. With 7 bases removed from V and 9 bases from J, the gap between germline ends came to 16 bases. From germline, CDR1 is MDHEN and CDR2 SYDVKM. Here the CDR3 reads CASIPGVGSPQHF. The DNA for the CDR3 is TGTGCCAGCATCCCCGGGGTGGGTTCGCCCCAGCATTTT.

The V call is TRBV28, the J call TRBJ2-4; D gene uncertain. Germline values: CDR1 MDHEN, CDR2 SYDVKM. Deletions cut 6 bases from V and 6 bases from J, with 12 bases between. CDR3 size: 13 residues. CDR3 amino acids: CASSLPSPNIQYF. In DNA form, the CDR3 reads TGTGCCAGCAGCCTCCCGTCTCCAAACATTCAGTACTTC.

The rearrangement links TRBV11-2 to TRBJ2-7; TRBD2 matches at 7 bases. V gave up 5 bases and J gave up 7 bases; unmatched junction bases: 5. The V gene's germline CDR1 is SGHAT and CDR2 FQNNGV. The CDR3 length is 12 residues. In DNA form, the CDR3 reads TGTGCCAGCAGCACTCTCGGGGGGGAGCAGTACGTC. Residues: CASSTLGGEQYV.

This CDR3 reads CASSARQGEETQYF. The CDR3 DNA is TGTGCCAGCAGTGCACGACAGGGTGAAGAGACCCAGTACTTC. The V call is TRBV28, the J call TRBJ2-5, with TRBD1 identical over 7 bases. From germline, CDR1 is MDHEN and CDR2 SYDVKM. Trimming cost V 5 bases and J 3 bases; bases outside gene matches: 6. The CDR3 is made up of 14 amino acids.

The chain is built from TRBV4-1 and TRBJ2-1, with 8 positions matching TRBD2. Germline CDR1 reads MGHRA; CDR2 reads YSYEKL. The CDR3 is 19 residues long. V lost 5 bases, J lost 5 bases, and 20 bases stayed unmatched. CDR3 sequence reads: CASSSPPRLAGISHNEQFF. The CDR3 DNA follows: TGCGCCAGCAGCTCTCCCCCCCGGCTAGCGGGTATTTCCCACAATGAGCAGTTCTTC.

This clone was detected only once. Here the CDR3 DNA reads TGTGCCAGCAGCCCCAGACAGGGGAAGAGTGAAGGCTACACCTTC. Translating gives CASSPRQGKSEGYTF. The chain combines TRBV5-4 with TRBJ1-2; 8 nucleotides agree with TRBD1. V lost 4 bases, J lost 8 bases, and 13 bases stayed unmatched. The CDR3 totals 15 residues. The germline gives CDR1 SGHNT, CDR2 YYREEE (reference sequence).

The chain links TRBV5-1 to TRBJ2-1; 9 bases align to TRBD1. Germline V gene sequence: CDR1 SGHRS, CDR2 YFSETQ. The CDR3 is made up of 15 amino acids. V dropped 4 bases and J dropped 1; count of bases not matched to a gene: 3. The CDR3 DNA reads TGCGCCAGCAGCCTGGGACAGGGATCCTACAATGAGCAGTTCTTC. This codes for CASSLGQGSYNEQFF.

The chain uses TRBV7-8 and TRBJ1-1; perhaps TRBD1 as D (5 bases). CDR1 is SGHVS and CDR2 is FQNEAQ in the germline V gene. This CDR3 spans 14 amino acids. V was shortened by 5 bases and J by 5 bases, with 15 bases between the two germline ends. The CDR3 reads CASSRDGGWTEAFF. CDR3 bases: TGTGCCAGCAGCCGGGACGGGGGTTGGACTGAAGCTTTCTTT.

The chain uses TRBV6-2 or TRBV6-3 and TRBJ2-7; weak D call: TRBD1 (6 bases). This CDR3 has 15 residues. With 4 bases removed from V and 4 bases from J, the gap between germline ends came to 17 bases. The germline V gene encodes CDR1 MNHEY and CDR2 SVGEGT. The CDR3 here is CASSSSPGHLYEQYF. DNA for the CDR3: TGTGCCAGCAGTTCAAGTCCGGGACACCTTTACGAGCAGTACTTC.

This clone was observed a single time. The chain links TRBV5-4 to TRBJ1-2, with a tentative D call TRBD1 (5 bases). The CDR3 loop spans 13 amino acids. Trimming pared 3 bases from V and 7 bases from J, leaving 13 bases between. CDR1 is SGHNT and CDR2 is YYREEE in the germline V gene (reference sequence). This chain's CDR3 is CASSSARGSGYTF. CDR3 sequence (DNA): TGTGCCAGCAGCTCGGCTAGGGGTAGTGGCTACACCTTC.

The J gene is TRBJ1-5, the V gene TRBV6-2 or TRBV6-3; D is possibly TRBD1 (6 bases). Germline CDR1 is MNHEY and CDR2 is SVGEGT. Trimming stripped 6 bases from V and 2 bases from J, with 14 bases between. The CDR3 contains 15 residues. The DNA of the CDR3 is TGTGCCAGCAGCAACGATTGGACAGGCAATCAGCCCCAGCATTTT. Its translation: CASSNDWTGNQPQHF.

DNA for the CDR3: TGTGCCAGCAGTTTATCATTGGGCCTCTATAGCAATCAGCCCCAGCATTTT. This codes for CASSLSLGLYSNQPQHF. The chain carries TRBV28 and TRBJ1-5; no reliable D call. The V and J ends lost 1 base and 0 bases respectively, with 13 bases between them. CDR3 size: 17 residues. Germline V gene data show CDR1 as MDHEN and CDR2 as SYDVKM.

J is TRBJ2-2 and V is TRBV7-8, with 14 bases that match TRBD2. V dropped 5 bases and J dropped 3; count of bases not matched to a gene: 5. The germline V gene encodes CDR1 SGHVS and CDR2 FQNEAQ. The length of the CDR3 is 17 residues. CDR3 DNA sequence: TGTGCCAGCAGCGGGGGACTAGCGGGAGTATACACCGGGGAGCTGTTTTTT. Translation: CASSGGLAGVYTGELFF.